The 3 T cell receptor beta chains below all came from one sample that was sequenced in a study of Graves' ophthalmopathy and Graves' hyperthyroidism. CDR3 regions of TCR beta were amplified from RNA transcripts. HTBI-primed first-round RT-PCR preceded second-round multiplex PCR. TCRdb processed the multiplex PCR reads anew with MiXCR; each CDR3 protein has one entry. The sample has around 1.1 million distinct CDR3 sequences; less than 45% are singletons. Sequencing was done on a sample of peripheral blood or thyroid tissue (not recorded which). These receptors all come from an adult man with Graves' hyperthyroidism.

This clonotype occurred many times. V gene TRBV13 combines with J gene TRBJ2-7, with a possible D match to TRBD1 (6 bases). Trimming cost V 4 bases and J 0 bases, with 13 bases left between them. CDR1 PRHDT and CDR2 FYEKMQ come from the germline V gene (reference sequence). The CDR3 runs to 15 residues. The CDR3 region has the DNA TGTGCCAGCAGCTCACGGGACACAAGCTCCTACGAGCAGTACTTC. Its protein is CASSSRDTSSYEQYF.

The chain carries TRBV29-1 and TRBJ2-7; possibly TRBD1 or TRBD2 for D (5 bases each). The V gene's germline CDR1 is SQVTM and CDR2 ANQGSEA. V lost 3 bases, J lost 7 bases, and 16 bases lay in between. This CDR3 is 13 amino acids long. CDR3 nucleotides: TGCAGCGTTGAGTCGGGGCCAACCGGGGAGCAGTACTTC. Translating gives CSVESGPTGEQYF.

This chain uses TRBV4-1 with TRBJ1-4; possibly TRBD1 for D (6 bases). Germline CDR1 is MGHRA and CDR2 is YSYEKL. The V end lost 1 base, the J end lost 7 bases, and 13 bases lay between the germline ends. The CDR3 runs 15 residues. CDR3 coding DNA: TGCGCCAGCAGCCAAGGGGGGGGGCGCGTTGAAAAACTGTTTTTT. Translation: CASSQGGGRVEKLFF.